This T cell receptor (beta chain) is drawn from a study of blood T cell repertoires in COVID-19. About the study: T cells, B-cell-depleted T cells, or PBMCs provided the cDNA or gDNA that served as material.

Repertoires were generated with immunoSEQ multiplex PCR, while TCRdb's copy carries only in-frame clones and drops some. The repertoire holds under 200,000 clones, with roughly 87% as singletons. V lost 11 bases to trimming and J lost 1 base; unmatched junction nucleotides: 3. The CDR3 contains 12 residues. Germline V gene data show CDR1 as MNHEY and CDR2 as SVGAGI. This sequence was found in a man in his 60s with active or convalescent COVID-19. Sample: peripheral blood. The gene calls are TRBV6-5 and TRBJ1-1, with 8 bases identical to TRBD1. This CDR3 reads CAVGQGNTEAFF. The CDR3 DNA is TGTGCCGTAGGACAGGGGAACACTGAAGCTTTCTTT.